This TCR beta chain appears in the sequencing data of a study of blood T cells in healthy people across ages (dated by TCRdb to about 2015). Background on the whole study: In model experiments, template switching captured about one uniquely barcoded TCR beta cDNA molecule for every two T cells. Using deep sequencing normalized with unique cDNA molecular identifiers, the study measured how TCR beta repertoire diversity changes with age. Donors were grouped into four age groups: young (average about 15 years), middle-aged (39), aged (around 56) and long-lived (about 89). To avoid experimental bias, donors of different ages were randomly spread across the sequencing lanes. The study analyzed two additional independent replicas of 1 million unique cDNA reads from the same blood draw for two donors, one aged 18 to 29 and one aged 80 or older.

Library construction relied on 5' RACE. Sequenced using an Illumina HiSeq 2500. The second PCR ran for about 7 to 11 cycles and used a J-beta primer mix along with a sample-barcoded 5' primer. A unique molecular identifier was introduced onto each TCR beta cDNA molecule by a template-switch 5' adaptor carrying 12 random nucleotides. Each sample yielded at least 2.5 million CDR3-containing paired-end reads. First-strand cDNA was synthesized from all RNA with the Mint cDNA synthesis kit, primed by a TRBC-specific oligonucleotide. All cDNA was treated with uracil-DNA glycosylase and then went through a first 18-cycle PCR with the universal primers M1SS and BC2_uni_R. In the authors' own workflow: Normalization of each sample was performed by random selection of 1 million high-quality reads, each carrying a distinct molecular identifier. Reads with shared molecular identifiers were discarded instead of being binned into consensus sequences. MiTCR, set to a Q25 quality threshold and the strictest error-elimination algorithm, was used for CDR3 identification, clonotype clustering and error correction. A nonparametric unseen species model with Euler transformation was used to estimate a lower bound on total TCR beta diversity. The public reads were run again by TCRdb, first through fastp at Q25 and then through MiXCR, and only productive beta chains were kept. Entries that share a CDR3 protein sequence are merged under the most common genes and DNA. The authors' filters were not applied to this entry. The sample has 550,000 to 700,000 distinct CDR3 sequences on record, approximately 25% of them singletons. Of the sample, approximately 18% falls within the top ten clones.

To note about this clonotype: Its specific antigen is unknown. Base qualities are not provided; no much larger clone lies one nucleotide away.

The donors were under 40 Caucasian individuals from Russia, aged roughly 6 to 100 years, who were systemically healthy. Ten milliliters of peripheral blood were drawn from each donor into EDTA-treated Vacutainer tubes. Ficoll-Paque density-gradient centrifugation was used to isolate PBMCs, with at least 7 million per sample. Trizol reagent was used to extract total RNA from the PBMCs, yielding at least 5.5 micrograms per sample. The percentages of naive CD45RAhigh/CD27high T cells were determined by flow cytometry on a PBMC aliquot from every donor. The cysteine opens and the phenylalanine closes a CDR3 of 14 amino acids. Solely the CDR3 DNA is kept, with 42 bases framed from the first base. CDR1 and CDR2, looked up from the germline V gene (reference sequence), are DFQATT and SNEGSKA. Deletion took 2 bases off V and 0 bases off J, with a span of 8 bases between the germline ends. Broad study findings and their caveats: As age increased, observed TCR beta diversity per million T cells dropped in a roughly linear way, and a significant reduction was already evident by age about 40. Conclusive comparison of naive and antigen-experienced compartments was prevented by the profiling of bulk unsorted PBMCs. Donor CMV infection status was unknown, potentially confounding age-related changes in expanded clonotypes. Total diversity estimates from one million sequenced T cells were considered lower bounds and underestimates. There was a strong correlation between observed TCR beta diversity and the percentage of naive T cells measured by flow cytometry. The long-lived group showed more naive CD4+ T cells, fewer expanded clones and increased TCR diversity than the aged group, suggesting age selection.

This clonotype was sampled from a woman in her 70s in good health. The sample consisted of blood. The chain employs TRBV20-1 and TRBJ2-1; the D gene is perhaps TRBD1, on 5 matching bases. The CDR3 has the sequence CSARYRSSYNEQFF. The nucleotide sequence reads TGCAGTGCTAGATACAGGTCCTCCTACAATGAGCAGTTCTTC.